The 9 T cell receptor beta chains below all came from one sample that was sequenced in a study of regulatory T cells in long-lasting Graves disease. The time point is: newly diagnosed GD, antithyroid drugs for less than 3 months. PBMCs provided the RNA from which the TCR library was made. With iRepertoire HTBI primers and Arm-PCR of CDR3 regions, TCR beta libraries were built. One entry per CDR3 protein results from TCRdb running MiXCR on the multiplex PCR reads. The table shows roughly 420,000 distinct CDR3 sequences, with around 17% occurring only once. The same sample was also studied in work on T cells in Graves' hyperthyroidism and ophthalmopathy.

The sample consisted of peripheral blood mononuclear cells (PBMCs), taken at new diagnosis, from a patient treated with antithyroid drugs. The receptor set was obtained from a woman between 18 and 29 years old with Graves disease.

This chain joins TRBV29-1 and TRBJ1-1; the D gene is possibly TRBD1 (5 bases). This CDR3 comprises 15 residues. Trimming cost V 2 bases and J 1 base, with 14 bases left between them. The V gene's germline CDR1 is SQVTM and CDR2 ANQGSEA. The CDR3 region has the DNA TGCAGCGTTGAAAGGCGATCTGACAGGAACACTGAAGCTTTCTTT. This translates into CSVERRSDRNTEAFF.

This clonotype was observed once. V usage is TRBV12-3 or TRBV12-4 and J usage is TRBJ2-1; D might be TRBD1 or TRBD2, each matching 6 bases. The CDR3 covers 15 residues. V lost 3 bases, J lost 6 bases, and 15 bases lay in between. The CDR3 region has the DNA TGTGCCAGCAGTTTGGGGGGCTCGAGGTGCAATGAGCAGTTCTTC. As protein: CASSLGGSRCNEQFF.

This clonotype occurred many times. The J gene is TRBJ1-5, the V gene TRBV12-3 or TRBV12-4; D perhaps matches TRBD1 (6 bases). Between the trimmed V and J ends, which lost 3 bases and 7 bases, there was a span of 13 bases. This CDR3 spans 14 amino acids. CDR3 DNA: TGTGCCAGCAGTTTTTGGGGGGCGGGACAGCCCCAGCATTTT. Translation gives CASSFWGAGQPQHF.

This clonotype was counted only a few times. The J gene is TRBJ1-3, the V gene TRBV12-3 or TRBV12-4, with D hard to call. The CDR3 sequence is 15 residues long. V lost 5 bases and J lost 2, with 13 bases in between. For the CDR3, the DNA is TGTGCCAGCAGTCGGGTGTCCGGGCCTGGAAACACCATATATTTT. It codes for CASSRVSGPGNTIYF.

Of note for this clonotype: This may stem from a read error, because a much larger clone lies one nucleotide away. This chain joins TRBV11-2 and TRBJ2-7; D uncertain. The germline gives CDR1 SGHAT, CDR2 FQNNGV. The V end was cut by 0 bases, the J end by 7 bases, with 19 bases between. The CDR3 is made up of 16 amino acids. CDR3 amino acids: CASSLDPISTYNEQYF. CDR3 in DNA: TGTGCCAGCAGCTTAGATCCCATTAGCACCTACAATGAGCAGTACTTC.

This clonotype occurred a few times. The chain combines TRBV6-1 with TRBJ1-2, with a possible D match to TRBD1 (5 bases). The CDR3 covers 15 residues. CDR1 and CDR2 (germline): MNHNS, SASEGT. V dropped 0 bases and J dropped 5 bases, with 13 bases sitting between them. The CDR3 region is CASSEALVKGYGYTF. As DNA, the CDR3 is TGTGCCAGCAGTGAAGCGCTAGTCAAGGGGTATGGCTACACCTTC.

This clonotype was seen more than once but under ten times. CDR3 coding DNA: TGCAGTGCTACCAAGGGCTATGGCTACACCTTC. Translating gives CSATKGYGYTF. This sequence joins TRBV20-1 and TRBJ1-2; D remains ambiguous. Trimming pared 4 bases from V and 4 bases from J, leaving 7 bases between. The CDR3 runs 11 residues. Germline-derived CDR1 and CDR2 are DFQATT and SNEGSKA (reference sequence).

At least ten counts were recorded for this clonotype. The J gene is TRBJ2-7, the V gene TRBV12-3 or TRBV12-4, with 11 positions matching TRBD2. CDR3 length: 15 residues. V gave up 6 bases and J gave up 4 bases; unmatched junction bases: 8. The CDR3 nucleotides read TGTGCCAGCAGCCTTAGCGGGAGGGCCATTTACGAGCAGTACTTC. The encoded protein is CASSLSGRAIYEQYF.

This clonotype was observed a handful of times. This rearrangement joins TRBV19 to TRBJ2-1; no firm D call. Germline V lookup: CDR1 LNHDA, CDR2 SQIVND (reference sequence). Between the trimmed V and J ends, which lost 3 bases and 8 bases, there was a span of 8 bases. The CDR3 covers 12 residues. CDR3 amino acids: CASSIRTDEQFF. The CDR3 DNA reads TGTGCCAGTAGTATCCGAACGGATGAGCAGTTCTTC.